A single TCR beta chain is shown here with its context. The source of the sample is a study of shared clonotypes between healthy human individuals. Sequenced by immunoSEQ multiplex PCR; TCRdb stores in-frame clones only, minus some. The table shows roughly 2.2 million clones, with 90% to 95% occurring only once. A CD45RA+ naive subset and a CD45RA-negative memory subset were split from CD4+ cells. V shed 0 bases and J shed 1 base, with 10 bases lying between them. The CDR3 is made up of 15 amino acids. Germline V gives CDR1 SGHRS, CDR2 YFSETQ. Material: naive CD4+ T cells from PBMCs. This sample's subset: CD45RA+ positively selected. This sequence was found in a man aged 18 to 29 in good health. Some clones in this sample may be carry-over from other donors' samples. The chain uses TRBV5-1 and TRBJ2-5; no clear D gene. The CDR3 is CASSLATGVQETQYF. The CDR3 DNA follows: TGCGCCAGCAGCTTGGCTACTGGGGTCCAAGAGACCCAGTACTTC.